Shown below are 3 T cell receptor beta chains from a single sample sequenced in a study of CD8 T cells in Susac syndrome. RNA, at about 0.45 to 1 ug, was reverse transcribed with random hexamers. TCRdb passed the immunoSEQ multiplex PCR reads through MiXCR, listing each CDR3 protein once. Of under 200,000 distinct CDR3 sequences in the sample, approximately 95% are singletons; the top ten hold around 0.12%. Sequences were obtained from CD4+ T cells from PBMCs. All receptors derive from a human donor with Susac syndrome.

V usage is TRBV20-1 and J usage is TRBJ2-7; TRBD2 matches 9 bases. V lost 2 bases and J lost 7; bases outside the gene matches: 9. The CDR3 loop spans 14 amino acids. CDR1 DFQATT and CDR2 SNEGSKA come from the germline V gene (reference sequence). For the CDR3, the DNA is TGCAGTGCTAGATTGGGCGGGGGGGCGTCAGAGCAGTACGTC. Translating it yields CSARLGGGASEQYV.

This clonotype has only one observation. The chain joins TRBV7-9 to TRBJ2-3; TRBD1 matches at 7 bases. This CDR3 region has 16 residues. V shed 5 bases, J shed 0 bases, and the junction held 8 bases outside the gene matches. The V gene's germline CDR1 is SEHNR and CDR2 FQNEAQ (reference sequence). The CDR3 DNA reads TGTGCCAGCAGCCCCCTAGACAGGGTGAGCACAGATACGCAGTATTTT. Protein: CASSPLDRVSTDTQYF.

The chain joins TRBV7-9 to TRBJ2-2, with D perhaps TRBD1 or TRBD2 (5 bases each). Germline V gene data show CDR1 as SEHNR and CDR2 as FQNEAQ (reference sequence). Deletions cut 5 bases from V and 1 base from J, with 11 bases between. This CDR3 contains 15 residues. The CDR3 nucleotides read TGTGCCAGCAGCCCGGGACCGCTGAACACCGGGGAGCTGTTTTTT. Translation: CASSPGPLNTGELFF.